This is a list of T cell receptor beta chains from one sample in a study of CD8 T cells in ankylosing spondylitis. TCRdb passed the 5' RACE reads through MiXCR, listing each CDR3 protein once. The repertoire has approximately 250,000 distinct CDR3 sequences, 7.5% to 9.5% of them found once; the top ten carry approximately 4.8%. Sequencing was done on a sample of blood, either unsorted or a sorted T cell fraction (not recorded which). The receptors come from a female donor with ankylosing spondylitis or in good health (not recorded which). Each CDR3 is given with its conserved first and last residue. A D gene is named only where the DNA matches it firmly. Size is omitted from some rows. Given values are once, few, many or a class for expanded clones.

J | size | V | D | DNA | CDR3
TRBJ1-1 | many | TRBV6-4 | - | TGTGCCAGCGGAGTCGAGACAGGCACTGAAGCTTTCTTT | CASGVETGTEAFF
TRBJ1-1 | many | TRBV11-2 | - | TGTGCCAGCAGCTTAGGAGCGGCAGCCACTGAAGCTTTCTTT | CASSLGAAATEAFF
TRBJ2-7 | many | TRBV20-1 | - | TGCAGTGCTAGTACAGGGTACGAGCAGTACTTC | CSASTGYEQYF
TRBJ2-1 | many | TRBV20-1 | TRBD2 | TGCAGTGCTAGTAAGCGGGAGGGGATTTACAATGAGCAGTTCTTC | CSASKREGIYNEQFF
TRBJ1-2 | many | TRBV4-1 | - | TGCGCCAGCAGCCAAGAAGCGGGACTCTATGGCTACACCTTC | CASSQEAGLYGYTF
TRBJ2-7 | - | TRBV7-2 | - | TGTGCCAGCAGCTTGGCAGGGGCTGGGTCCTACGAGCAGTACTTC | CASSLAGAGSYEQYF
TRBJ2-5 | many | TRBV12-3/TRBV12-4 | - | TGTGCCAGCAGTAACAAAGAGACCCAGTACTTC | CASSNKETQYF
TRBJ1-4 | many | TRBV7-2 | TRBD1 | TGTGCCAGCAGCCCTGGGACAGGGGATGAAAAACTGTTTTTT | CASSPGTGDEKLFF
TRBJ2-5 | many | TRBV18 | - | TGTGCCAGCTCACCAGCAGGACTGCAAGAGACCCAGTACTTC | CASSPAGLQETQYF
TRBJ2-6 | - | TRBV4-3 | TRBD1 | TGCGCCAGCAGCCAAGGATTCGGGACAGAGGTACTTTGGGCCAACGTCCTGACTTTC | CASSQGFGTEVLWANVLTF
TRBJ2-7 | many | TRBV6-2/TRBV6-3 | TRBD1 | TGTGCCAGCAGTTTGGGACAGGGTTTCACCTACGAGCAGTACTTC | CASSLGQGFTYEQYF
TRBJ1-1 | few | TRBV7-9 | TRBD1 | TGTGCCAGCAGCCCACGCGGGACAGAGATGACTGAAGCTTTCTTT | CASSPRGTEMTEAFF
TRBJ2-1 | - | TRBV6-1 | - | TGTGCCAGCAGTGTTGATGGGGCAGGCAATGAGCAGTTCTTC | CASSVDGAGNEQFF
TRBJ2-7 | many | TRBV20-1 | - | TGCAGTGCTAGGGTTAGCGAGGGGTTTGGAGAGCAGTACTTC | CSARVSEGFGEQYF
TRBJ1-5 | - | TRBV5-6 | TRBD1 | TGTGCCAGCAGCCTGGGATCTACAGGGGGCGGCAATCAGCCCCAGCATTTT | CASSLGSTGGGNQPQHF
TRBJ1-1 | many | TRBV5-1 | - | TGCGCCAGCAGCTTGGCGCCGGAGAACACTGAAGCTTTCTTT | CASSLAPENTEAFF
TRBJ2-7 | few | TRBV7-9 | - | TGTGCCAGCAGCAACCTCGACGAGCAGTACTTC | CASSNLDEQYF
TRBJ1-5 | many | TRBV7-8 | - | TGTGCCAGCAGCTTAGCTAATCAGCCCCAGCATTTT | CASSLANQPQHF
TRBJ1-1 | many | TRBV6-2/TRBV6-3 | TRBD1 | TGTGCCAGCAGTACAGGGGAAGACACTGAAGCTTTCTTT | CASSTGEDTEAFF
TRBJ2-7 | many | TRBV10-1 | - | TGCGCCAGCAGTGCAGGGGTGGGCTACGAGCAGTACTTC | CASSAGVGYEQYF
TRBJ2-3 | many | TRBV12-3/TRBV12-4 | TRBD2 | TGTGCCAGCAGTTCCCCCCGGACTAGCGGCACAGATACGCAGTATTTT | CASSSPRTSGTDTQYF
TRBJ1-2 | many | TRBV3-1 | - | TGTGCCAGCAGCCAAGACACGACAAGAAACTATGGCTACACCTTC | CASSQDTTRNYGYTF
TRBJ1-2 | - | TRBV7-2 | - | TGTGCCAGCAGCTTAGTGGCAGTCTATGGCTACACCTTC | CASSLVAVYGYTF
TRBJ2-7 | many | TRBV20-1 | - | TGCAGTGCTAGAGAAGGGGGATTAATCTACGAGCAGTACTTC | CSAREGGLIYEQYF